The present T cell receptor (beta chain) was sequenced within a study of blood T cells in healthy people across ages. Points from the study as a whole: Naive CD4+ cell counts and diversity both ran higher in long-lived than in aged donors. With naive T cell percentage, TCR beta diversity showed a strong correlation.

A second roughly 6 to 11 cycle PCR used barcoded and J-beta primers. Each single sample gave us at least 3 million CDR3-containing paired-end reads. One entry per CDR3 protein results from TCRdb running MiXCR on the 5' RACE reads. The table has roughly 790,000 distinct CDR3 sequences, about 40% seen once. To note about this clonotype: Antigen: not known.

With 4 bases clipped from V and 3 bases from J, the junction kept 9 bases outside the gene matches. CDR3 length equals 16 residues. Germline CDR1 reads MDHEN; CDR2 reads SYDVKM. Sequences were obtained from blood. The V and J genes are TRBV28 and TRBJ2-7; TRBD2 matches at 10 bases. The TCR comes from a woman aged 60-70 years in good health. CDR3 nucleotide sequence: TGTGCCAGCAGTTCTCCCAGCGGGAGGGGGTACTACGAGCAGTACTTC. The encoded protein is CASSSPSGRGYYEQYF.